A single sample gave rise to the 17 T cell receptor beta chains below, sequenced in a study of blood T cells in healthy people across ages. A second roughly 6 to 12 cycle PCR used barcoded and J-beta primers. From the 5' RACE reads, TCRdb called clonotypes with MiXCR, one entry per CDR3 protein. Of under 2,000,000 distinct CDR3 sequences listed, roughly 49% are singletons. What was sequenced was blood. The receptors originated from a woman aged 40 to 49 in good health.

There are a few counts of this clonotype. V usage is TRBV20-1 and J usage is TRBJ2-5; TRBD1 agrees at 9 bases. V lost 6 bases, J lost 6 bases, and 11 bases stayed unmatched. This CDR3 region has 14 residues. CDR1 is DFQATT and CDR2 is SNEGSKA in the germline V gene (reference sequence). The CDR3 loop reads CSALNPTGGKTQYF. The CDR3, as DNA: TGCAGTGCGCTTAACCCGACAGGGGGGAAGACCCAGTACTTC.

This sequence joins TRBV9 and TRBJ2-1, with 9 bases lining up with TRBD2. This CDR3 comprises 16 residues. Trimming took 0 bases from V and 1 from J; bases not matched to a gene: 2. CDR1 is SGDLS, CDR2 YYNGEE, per germline. This CDR3 is CASSVVLAGSYNEQFF. In DNA, the CDR3 is TGTGCCAGCAGCGTAGTCCTAGCGGGGTCCTACAATGAGCAGTTCTTC.

The chain carries TRBV2 and TRBJ1-4; D may be TRBD1 (5 bases). Germline V lookup: CDR1 SNHLY, CDR2 FYNNEI. The CDR3 loop spans 16 amino acids. Trimming stripped 7 bases from V and 4 bases from J, with 19 bases between. CDR3 loop: CASTPGRATSNEKLFF. CDR3 bases: TGTGCCAGCACCCCAGGGAGGGCGACGAGTAATGAAAAACTGTTTTTT.

The chain recombines TRBV4-1 with TRBJ2-3, with D uncertain. The CDR3 runs 16 residues. Per germline, CDR1 MGHRA and CDR2 YSYEKL. Trimming took off 0 bases at V and 0 bases at J, with 10 bases between the two ends. The CDR3 protein is CASSQEDGTSTDTQYF. The CDR3 DNA sequence: TGCGCCAGCAGCCAAGAGGACGGCACTAGCACAGATACGCAGTATTTT.

The chain recombines TRBV7-9 with TRBJ2-6; no definite D call. Per the germline V gene, CDR1 is SEHNR and CDR2 is FQNEAQ (reference sequence). Trimming left V 5 bases short and J 3 bases short, with 11 bases between. This CDR3 has 15 amino acids. In DNA, the CDR3 is TGTGCCAGCAGCGAGCCCCCTGGTGGGGCCAACGTCCTGACTTTC. Encoded protein: CASSEPPGGANVLTF.

J is TRBJ2-5 and V is TRBV6-1; 10 positions match TRBD2. The DNA end is a closer match to TRBJ2-7, so the J assignment may be wrong. Per germline, CDR1 MNHNS and CDR2 SASEGT. The CDR3 has 18 residues. CDR3 in amino acids: CASSVGPSGGNSLGEQYF. The CDR3 bases are TGTGCCAGCAGTGTCGGTCCTAGCGGGGGTAATTCTTTGGGCGAGCAGTACTTC.

The CDR3 bases are TGTGCCAGCAGCTACGGGCCTGAGACAGATACGCAGTATTTT. Its translation is CASSYGPETDTQYF. The rearrangement links TRBV7-2 to TRBJ2-3; D unclear. In germline, CDR1 is SGHTA, CDR2 FQGNSA. The CDR3 has 14 residues. V shed 4 bases and J shed 3 bases, with 11 bases lying between them.

In nucleotides, the CDR3 is TGTGCCAACCCGTTAAGCACAGGGAATGAAAAACTGTTTTTT. It yields the protein CANPLSTGNEKLFF. This rearrangement joins TRBV4-2 to TRBJ1-4; weak D call: TRBD1 (6 bases). Trimming removed 10 bases from V and 5 bases from J, with 17 bases in between. This CDR3 spans 14 amino acids. CDR1 LGHNA and CDR2 YNFKEQ come from the germline V gene.

The rearrangement uses TRBV9 and TRBJ2-4; D not certain. V was shortened by 0 bases and J by 8 bases, with 12 bases between the two germline ends. The CDR3 totals 14 residues. CDR1 is SGDLS, CDR2 YYNGEE, per germline. The CDR3 sequence is CASSVGSPLDIQYF. As DNA, the CDR3 is TGTGCCAGCAGCGTAGGATCCCCCTTGGACATTCAGTACTTC.

This clonotype was seen a few times. This rearrangement joins TRBV20-1 to TRBJ2-5, with 8 bases lining up with TRBD2. V lost 6 bases and J lost 11; bases outside the gene matches: 23. This CDR3 is 16 amino acids long. Germline V gene data show CDR1 as DFQATT and CDR2 as SNEGSKA (reference sequence). Here the CDR3 DNA reads TGCAGTGCAATTACTGCCGGGGGGGTTTTCTACAATGAGCAGTACTTC. This encodes CSAITAGGVFYNEQYF.

J is TRBJ1-6 and V is TRBV27; D possibly corresponds to TRBD1 (5 bases). Germline values: CDR1 MNHEY, CDR2 SMNVEV (reference sequence). Trimming took off 7 bases at V and 3 bases at J, with 10 bases between the two ends. The CDR3 runs to 14 residues. In DNA, the CDR3 is TGTGCCAGCACAACCAGGGTCTATAATTCACCCCTCCACTTT. Amino acid sequence: CASTTRVYNSPLHF.

This clonotype was seen more than once but under ten times. The chain combines TRBV20-1 with TRBJ2-1, with 8 bases lining up with TRBD2. The CDR3 is made up of 13 amino acids. The V gene end was trimmed by 4 bases and the J gene end by 7 bases; junction bases not matched to a gene: 6. Germline-derived CDR1 and CDR2 are DFQATT and SNEGSKA (reference sequence). This CDR3 reads CSAKAGARNEQFF. The DNA for the CDR3 is TGCAGTGCTAAAGCGGGGGCTCGAAATGAGCAGTTCTTC.

The V and J genes are TRBV11-2 and TRBJ2-1; TRBD2 aligns across 15 bases. CDR1 is SGHAT and CDR2 is FQNNGV in the germline V gene. V shed 2 bases and J 0 bases; nucleotides not matched to a gene: 11. This CDR3 is 21 amino acids long. CDR3 in DNA: TGTGCCAGCAGCTTAAGTGCTTCGGGACTAGCGGGGGGCAGCTCCTACAATGAGCAGTTCTTC. Its protein is CASSLSASGLAGGSSYNEQFF.

The chain joins TRBV15 to TRBJ2-7; D could derive from TRBD1 or TRBD2 (5 bases each). With 3 bases removed from V and 5 bases from J, the gap between germline ends came to 17 bases. The CDR3 has 15 residues. Germline lookup yields CDR1 LNHNV and CDR2 YYDKDF (reference sequence). CDR3 amino acids: CATSRDPGTFNEQYF. The CDR3, as DNA: TGTGCCACCAGCAGGGATCCCGGGACCTTTAACGAGCAGTACTTC. Full variable domain (remainder filled in from reference TRBV15 and TRBJ2-7): DAMVIQNPRYQVTQFGKPVTLSCSQTLNHNVMYWYQQKSSQAPKLLFHYYDKDFNNEADTPDNFQSRRPNTSFCFLDIRSPGLGDTAMYLCATSRDPGTFNEQYFGPGTRLTVT.

The chain uses TRBV3-1 and TRBJ1-6; 8 bases line up with TRBD1. The CDR3 totals 15 residues. The V gene end was trimmed by 4 bases and the J gene end by 9 bases; junction bases not matched to a gene: 8. Germline V gene sequence: CDR1 LGHDT, CDR2 YNNKEL (reference sequence). CDR3 in DNA: TGTGCCAGCAGCCCCCGGACAGGGAATAGTTCACCCCTCCACTTT. Translated: CASSPRTGNSSPLHF.

This clonotype was seen only a few times. The rearrangement links TRBV18 to TRBJ2-7; D gene unclear. V was clipped by 0 bases and J by 2 bases, with 14 bases between them. The CDR3 runs 16 residues. In germline, CDR1 is KGHSH, CDR2 LQKENI. This CDR3 is CASSPPGVTTTYEQYF. The DNA for the CDR3 is TGTGCCAGCTCACCACCGGGTGTAACAACTACCTACGAGCAGTACTTC.

This clonotype was counted only a few times. The chain couples TRBV5-1 to TRBJ2-5, with 7 bases lining up with TRBD1. CDR1 SGHRS and CDR2 YFSETQ come from the germline V gene. The CDR3 is made up of 15 amino acids. The V and J ends lost 0 bases and 2 bases, in that order; junction bases with no gene match: 4. CDR3 coding DNA: TGCGCCAGCAGCTTGGACGGACAGGTACAAGAGACCCAGTACTTC. Protein sequence: CASSLDGQVQETQYF.